Below, one TCR beta chain is given with its context. This sample stems from a study of Ad26.COV2.S vaccination and SARS-CoV-2 variants. This table comes from immunoSEQ multiplex PCR, and its TCRdb copy is limited to in-frame clones, with some not included. The sample records 120,000 to 150,000 clones, around 86% being singletons. The CDR3 loop spans 20 amino acids. Germline-derived CDR1 and CDR2 are MGHRA and YSYEKL. The trim removed 3 bases at V and 9 bases at J, leaving 19 bases unmatched. This receptor was obtained from a human donor who had recovered from COVID-19. The sequences come from peripheral blood, collected after recovery from COVID-19. This chain links TRBV4-1 with TRBJ2-1, with TRBD2 matching 14 bases. CDR3 loop: CASSHLFRYRLAGGPGEQFF. The CDR3 DNA reads as TGCGCCAGCAGCCACTTGTTTCGGTATAGACTAGCGGGGGGGCCGGGTGAGCAGTTCTTC.